Listed below are T cell receptor beta chains from one sample, sequenced in a study of blood T cell repertoires in COVID-19. Sequencing used immunoSEQ multiplex PCR; TCRdb keeps in-frame clones, though not all of them. The data contain about 350,000 clones, roughly 86% of them singletons. The sequenced material came from peripheral blood. These receptors were taken from a man between 25 and 39 years old with COVID-19, enrolled during active disease. Both conserved end residues are part of each CDR3. D genes are given only for firm matches. Size values are once, few and many counts, or a class for expanded clones, and some rows have none.

D	V	length	size	J	CDR3	DNA
TRBD1	TRBV28	16	.	TRBJ2-1	CASSLFMTGAISVQFF	TGTGCCAGCAGTCTCTTCATGACAGGGGCCATTAGCGTGCAGTTCTTC
TRBD2	TRBV5-4	12	once	TRBJ2-7	CASSLGGGEQYF	TGTGCCAGCAGCTTGGGCGGGGGCGAGCAGTACTTC
.	TRBV27	12	.	TRBJ2-2	CASSFDLRGLFF	TGTGCCAGCAGTTTCGACCTTCGGGGGCTGTTTTTT
.	TRBV27	14	once	TRBJ1-1	CASSLGQGITEAFF	TGTGCCAGCAGTTTAGGGCAGGGGATCACTGAAGCTTTCTTT
TRBD2	TRBV18	15	.	TRBJ2-7	CASSPRGGLNDEQYF	TGTGCCAGCTCCCCACGGGGGGGCTTGAACGACGAGCAGTACTTC
.	TRBV4-1	16	.	TRBJ1-4	CASSQDLGQGNEKLFF	TGCGCCAGCAGCCAAGATCTGGGACAAGGCAATGAAAAACTGTTTTTT
.	TRBV5-5	16	.	TRBJ2-7	CASSLVGESRSYEQYF	TGTGCCAGCAGCTTGGTAGGGGAAAGTCGGTCCTACGAGCAGTACTTC
TRBD1	TRBV19	14	few	TRBJ2-5	CASSDRGPQETQYF	TGTGCCAGTAGTGACAGGGGCCCCCAAGAGACCCAGTACTTC
.	TRBV4-1	17	.	TRBJ2-1	CASSQDARSSSYNEQFF	TGCGCCAGCAGCCAAGATGCACGGTCGAGCTCCTACAATGAGCAGTTCTTC
TRBD2	TRBV4-1	17	.	TRBJ2-1	CASSLQASGLRPNEQFF	TGCGCCAGCAGCCTTCAGGCTAGCGGATTGAGACCCAATGAGCAGTTCTTC
.	TRBV18	13	.	TRBJ1-1	CASSPGRDTEAFF	TGTGCCAGCTCACCGGGGAGGGACACTGAAGCTTTCTTT
.	TRBV27	13	once	TRBJ1-1	CASSWAGSAEAFF	TGTGCCAGCAGTTGGGCTGGGAGCGCTGAAGCTTTCTTT
.	TRBV4-3	15	.	TRBJ2-3	CASSQGGVGTDTQYF	TGCGCCAGCAGCCAAGGGGGAGTGGGCACAGATACGCAGTATTTT
.	TRBV14	13	.	TRBJ1-6	CASSPSFNSPLHF	TGTGCCAGCAGCCCCAGTTTTAATTCACCCCTCCACTTT
TRBD2	TRBV7-9	15	.	TRBJ2-1	CASSSPRGGANEQFF	TGTGCCAGCAGCTCTCCTCGGGGGGGTGCCAATGAGCAGTTCTTC
.	TRBV6-5	12	.	TRBJ2-1	CASSLIPTEQFF	TGTGCCAGCAGTTTAATACCGACAGAGCAGTTCTTC
.	TRBV9	14	few	TRBJ2-7	CASSVATANYEQYF	TGTGCCAGCAGCGTTGCGACAGCGAACTACGAGCAGTACTTC
.	TRBV15	17	.	TRBJ2-1	CATSRPYISRRGNEQFF	TGTGCCACCAGCAGACCCTATATAAGCCGGCGGGGTAATGAGCAGTTCTTC
.	TRBV5-4	14	.	TRBJ2-7	CASSPQTGIHEQYF	TGTGCCAGCAGCCCTCAGACGGGGATCCACGAGCAGTACTTC
.	TRBV6-2/TRBV6-3	14	once	TRBJ2-7	CASSPTRETYEQYF	TGTGCCAGCAGTCCGACCCGGGAGACCTACGAGCAGTACTTC
.	TRBV10-1	14	.	TRBJ2-2	CASGFRMSTGELFF	TGCGCCAGCGGCTTCCGAATGTCCACCGGGGAGCTGTTTTTT
.	TRBV6-5	13	.	TRBJ1-6	CASSYRGGSPLHF	TGTGCCAGCAGTTACCGGGGGGGTTCACCCCTCCACTTT
.	TRBV7-2	14	.	TRBJ1-1	CASRFYRVDTEAFF	TGTGCCAGCAGATTCTACAGGGTAGACACTGAAGCTTTCTTT
TRBD2	TRBV14	17	.	TRBJ2-1	CASSQGLAGRPRNEQFF	TGTGCCAGCAGCCAAGGACTAGCGGGGCGACCCCGTAATGAGCAGTTCTTC
TRBD1	TRBV18	14	once	TRBJ1-4	CASSPNRGLEKLFF	TGTGCCAGCTCACCGAACAGGGGGCTTGAAAAACTGTTTTTT
TRBD1	TRBV9	15	.	TRBJ1-5	CASSGPGQAQGPQHF	TGTGCCAGCAGCGGACCGGGACAGGCCCAGGGGCCCCAGCATTTT
TRBD1	TRBV5-6	11	.	TRBJ1-2	CASSRGQGYTF	TGTGCCAGCAGCCGTGGACAGGGTTACACCTTC
.	TRBV11-2	15	.	TRBJ1-1	CASSLGYGSNTEAFF	TGTGCCAGCAGCTTAGGTTACGGGTCGAACACTGAAGCTTTCTTT